This T cell receptor beta chain was found in a study of CD8+ T cells in alopecia areata. As the sequencing template, cDNA was produced by extracting RNA and reverse transcribing it. Sequencing was performed with immunoSEQ multiplex PCR; in TCRdb, only in-frame clones are kept and a portion is missing. Among about 150,000 clones listed, about 59% were seen once. This clone was recorded many times. The target antigen is unknown. Study conclusions and caveats: How baseline CD8+ expansion relates to response remains uncertain (there was one nonresponder).

Treatment given: oral pan-JAK inhibitor, 5-10 mg twice daily. As part of sample collection, lesional scalp punch biopsies and peripheral blood were taken from alopecia areata patients. Sequences were derived from CD8+ T cells sorted from blood, sampled at week 4, from a patient treated with tofacitinib. The sequence came from a human donor with alopecia areata.

Written as DNA, the CDR3 is TGTGCCAGCAGCCAAGAAAGGAGACAGACCTACGAGCAGTACTTC. This codes for CASSQERRQTYEQYF. The J gene is TRBJ2-7, the V gene TRBV4-2, with D possibly being TRBD1 (5 bases). The V end was cut by 0 bases, the J end by 2 bases, with 11 bases between. The CDR3 extends over 15 amino acids. The V gene's germline CDR1 is LGHNA and CDR2 YNFKEQ.